The T cell receptor (beta chain) under discussion was sequenced for a study of T cell repertoires in cytomegalovirus infection. Study-wide context: Selection of CMV epitopes for the study included recently identified HLA-C-restricted and well-studied HLA-B-restricted ones. Findings of the study overall: In two of eight donors, the top clonotype was HLA-C-restricted CMV-specific. Pooled public TCR beta family frequency picked out CMV carriers with the relevant HLA.

Trimming took off 2 bases at V and 8 bases at J, with 16 bases between the two ends. The CDR3 totals 16 residues. Germline CDR1 MGHRA, CDR2 YSYEKL. MiXCR, applied by TCRdb to the reads, yields one record per CDR3 protein. The sample has approximately 1,000,000 distinct CDR3 sequences, around 31% seen once. As to this clonotype: What it binds is not known.

This rearrangement joins TRBV4-1 to TRBJ1-6; D might be TRBD1 (6 bases). Sample: cultured CD8+ T cells from PBMCs, taken from culture after CMV antigen stimulation. The source is a human donor in good health (CMV status not recorded). Some clones in this sample may be carry-over from other donors' samples. The CDR3 protein is CASSQSTGLLYSPLHF. CDR3 coding DNA: TGCGCCAGCAGCCAAAGCACAGGGCTGCTGTATTCACCCCTCCACTTT.